Detailed here is one T cell receptor beta chain. The source of the sample is a study of blood T cell repertoires in COVID-19. Measured with immunoSEQ multiplex PCR; TCRdb has only the in-frame clones, and not every one. The sample shows 70,000 to 95,000 clones, roughly nine tenths of them seen only once. V was trimmed by 0 bases and J by 0 bases, leaving 9 bases between them. CDR1 and CDR2 from the germline V gene are SGHRS and YFSETQ. The CDR3 covers 15 residues. V usage is TRBV5-1 and J usage is TRBJ1-2, with D uncertain. The sequencing input was peripheral blood. The TCR comes from a human donor with active COVID-19. The donor label of this sample is uncertain. CDR3 loop: CASSLASTANYGYTF. In DNA, the CDR3 is TGCGCCAGCAGCTTGGCCTCTACGGCTAACTATGGCTACACCTTC.